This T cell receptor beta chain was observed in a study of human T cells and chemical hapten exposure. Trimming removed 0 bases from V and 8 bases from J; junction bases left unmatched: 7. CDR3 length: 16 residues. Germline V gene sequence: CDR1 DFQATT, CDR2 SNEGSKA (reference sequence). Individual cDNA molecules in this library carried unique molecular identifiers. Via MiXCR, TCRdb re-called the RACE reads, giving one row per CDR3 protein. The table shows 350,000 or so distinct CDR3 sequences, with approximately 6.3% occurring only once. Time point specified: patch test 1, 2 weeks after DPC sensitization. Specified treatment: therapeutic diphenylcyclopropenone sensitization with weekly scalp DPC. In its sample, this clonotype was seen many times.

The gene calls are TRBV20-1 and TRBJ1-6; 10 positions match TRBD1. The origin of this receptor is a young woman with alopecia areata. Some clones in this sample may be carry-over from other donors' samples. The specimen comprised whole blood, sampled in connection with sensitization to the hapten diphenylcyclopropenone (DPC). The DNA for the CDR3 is TGCAGTGCTAGAGATGTGACAGGGGGCGTCGATTCACCCCTCCACTTT. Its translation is CSARDVTGGVDSPLHF.